This T cell receptor beta chain was observed in a study of T cell responses to AZD1222 COVID-19 vaccine (dated by TCRdb to the early 2020s). With respect to the entire study: AZD1222 recipients given second doses at about 4 weeks or at about 12 weeks were pooled, since spike-specific TCR depth and breadth were not found to differ between the two schedules. A total of approximately 240 trial participants underwent TCR sequencing, of whom some 210 received two doses of AZD1222 and about 25 received two doses of the MenACWY control vaccine. Enrollment into the trials was organized by age into subgroups of 18-55, 56-69 and 70-plus years, and those subgroups contained roughly 140, 27 and 60 TCR-sequenced participants, respectively.

Per the publication, the time point label means: baseline before first vaccination. Vaccinee samples came from UK trials COV001 and COV002, including a single-blind randomized controlled phase 2/3 trial of AZD1222 (ChAdOx1 nCoV-19) in healthy adults. For TCRbeta chain sequencing, PBMC samples from trial participants were taken at day 0 and at day 28 after the second dose. The CDR3 regions of human TCRbeta chains were analyzed by immunosequencing. The published analysis was carried out like this. Repertoire TCRs were matched against a reference library of SARS-CoV-2-specific TCRs generated with the MIRA antigen-specificity platform. Breadth was defined as the fraction of unique TCRs that were SARS-CoV-2-associated. Depth was defined as the fraction of total T cells that were SARS-CoV-2-associated. Using the MIRA data, every spike-specific TCR was mapped to the spike region that the TCR reacted to and assigned to either a CD4 or a CD8 class. Log10-transformed breadth and depth values were compared by one-way ANOVA with Sidak's multiple comparisons tests. What TCRdb holds here is the immuneACCESS table cut down to in-frame rearrangements. Part of the clones is not present; checked against another copy, under half of the missing clones reflect an unresolved V gene, and the others are unexplained. V, J and clone size are taken as reported in that table, and D and trimming were inferred from the DNA itself. The sample contains about 88,000 clones, 90% to 95% of them found a single time. The ten largest clones capture about 5% of the sample.

The paper as a whole reports these results and caveats: Vaccine-associated CD4 TCRs spanned the whole spike protein, with dominant responses in regions 160-218 and 743-854. Conclusions about previously exposed vaccinees are limited because only five to seven AZD1222 recipients were SARS-CoV-2 seropositive at baseline. In the small 56-69-year group, the increase in depth fell short of significance, most likely because of low power. Because no day 14 peak-response samples were available, the repertoires could be characterized only after the peak T cell response. Nearly half of unique spike-specific TCRs reportedly recognized epitopes outside regions mutated in the B.1.351 and B.1.1.7 variants. Spike-specific TCR breadth and depth rose significantly after two AZD1222 doses compared with day 0 and with MenACWY recipients. Participants were mostly white British and included more females than males, and it was suggested by the authors that clonal diversity may have been underestimated.

V and J are truncated by 3 bases and 4 bases respectively, leaving an intervening sequence of 14 bases. The germline V gene (reference sequence) supplies CDR1 LNHDA and CDR2 SQIVND. From cysteine to phenylalanine, the CDR3 is 15 amino acids long. Just CDR3 DNA is preserved here, 45 bases in frame from base 1. With respect to this clone: Its antigen target is currently unknown. The input lacks base qualities; no much larger clone sits a single base away.

The rearranged segments are TRBV19 and TRBJ2-3; the D assignment is uncertain and may be TRBD1 or TRBD2, with 7 bases supporting each. The receptor was isolated from an adult in good health. Sequenced here: peripheral blood, sampled on day 0 of AZD1222 vaccination. The DNA is as follows: TGTGCCAGTAGTATGGGAGGGGGCTGGGCAGATACGCAGTATTTT. Translated, this is CASSMGGGWADTQYF.